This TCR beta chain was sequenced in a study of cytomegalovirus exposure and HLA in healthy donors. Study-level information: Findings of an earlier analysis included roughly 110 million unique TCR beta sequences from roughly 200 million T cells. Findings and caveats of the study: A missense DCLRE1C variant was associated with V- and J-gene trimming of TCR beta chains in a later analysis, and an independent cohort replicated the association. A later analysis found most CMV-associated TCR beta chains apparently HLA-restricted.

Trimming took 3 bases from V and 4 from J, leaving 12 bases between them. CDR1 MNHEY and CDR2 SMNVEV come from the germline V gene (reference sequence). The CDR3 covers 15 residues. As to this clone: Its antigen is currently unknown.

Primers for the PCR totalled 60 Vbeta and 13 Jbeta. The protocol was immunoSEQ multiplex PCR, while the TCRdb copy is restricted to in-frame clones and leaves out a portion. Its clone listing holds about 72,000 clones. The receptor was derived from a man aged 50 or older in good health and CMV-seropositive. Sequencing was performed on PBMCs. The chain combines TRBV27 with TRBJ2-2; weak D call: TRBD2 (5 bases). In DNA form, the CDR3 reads TGTGCCAGCAGTTTTGGAGGACCGTCCACCGGGGAGCTGTTTTTT. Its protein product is CASSFGGPSTGELFF.